This is a list of T cell receptor beta chains from one sample in a study of long-term antiretroviral therapy in people with HIV. Only in-frame clones appear in the TCRdb table, and some are missing; sequencing was by immunoSEQ multiplex PCR. The sample lists 25,000 to 35,000 clones; 90% to 97% were seen once. Sample: unsorted PBMCs, taken roughly 6.4 years after starting antiretroviral therapy. These receptors were taken from a man younger than 45 with HIV. The CDR3 runs from the conserved cysteine through the conserved F or W. The D gene is left open where the match is weak. Expanded clones are given a class, and other clones once, few, many or no size at all.

V: TRBV19; size: .; D: .; J: TRBJ1-2; CDR3: CASSLASRGSNGYTF; DNA: TGTGCCAGTAGCCTGGCATCGCGGGGTTCAAATGGCTACACCTTC
V: TRBV7-8; size: .; D: .; J: TRBJ1-1; CDR3: CASSLEGRTMNTEAFF; DNA: TGTGCCAGCAGCTTAGAAGGACGCACGATGAACACTGAAGCTTTCTTT
V: TRBV19; size: .; D: .; J: TRBJ2-5; CDR3: CASSGSRVGETQYF; DNA: TGTGCCAGTAGCGGGAGCCGGGTCGGCGAGACCCAGTACTTC
V: TRBV19; size: .; D: TRBD2; J: TRBJ2-3; CDR3: CASSIGRLAGADTQYF; DNA: TGTGCCAGTAGTATAGGGAGACTAGCGGGAGCGGATACGCAGTATTTT
V: TRBV7-2; size: .; D: .; J: TRBJ1-2; CDR3: CASSLGGYGYTF; DNA: TGTGCCAGCAGCTTAGGTGGCTATGGCTACACCTTC
V: TRBV4-1; size: .; D: .; J: TRBJ2-5; CDR3: CASSQESGTSQTQYF; DNA: TGCGCCAGCAGCCAAGAATCGGGGACATCCCAGACCCAGTACTTC
V: TRBV2; size: .; D: .; J: TRBJ1-1; CDR3: CASIGSGSEAFF; DNA: TGTGCCAGCATCGGGTCGGGGTCTGAAGCTTTCTTT
V: TRBV11-3; size: .; D: .; J: TRBJ2-1; CDR3: CASSLVGGNEQFF; DNA: TGTGCCAGCAGCTTAGTAGGGGGTAATGAGCAGTTCTTC
V: TRBV6-1; size: once; D: .; J: TRBJ2-7; CDR3: CASSEPHEQYF; DNA: TGTGCCAGCAGTGAACCGCACGAGCAGTACTTC
V: TRBV13; size: once; D: .; J: TRBJ2-7; CDR3: CASSLGFSYEQYF; DNA: TGTGCCAGCAGCTTGGGATTCTCCTACGAGCAGTACTTC
V: TRBV19; size: .; D: .; J: TRBJ1-5; CDR3: CASSIPGNQPQHF; DNA: TGTGCCAGTAGTATCCCCGGGAATCAGCCCCAGCATTTT
V: TRBV5-1; size: .; D: TRBD2; J: TRBJ2-1; CDR3: CASSLGLAGSYNEQFF; DNA: TGCGCCAGCAGCTTGGGACTAGCAGGCTCCTACAATGAGCAGTTCTTC
V: TRBV19; size: .; D: .; J: TRBJ1-2; CDR3: CASSIGSALSNYGYTF; DNA: TGTGCCAGTAGTATAGGATCGGCTCTCTCCAACTATGGCTACACCTTC
V: TRBV19; size: .; D: .; J: TRBJ1-4; CDR3: CASSAQETNEKLFF; DNA: TGTGCCAGTAGTGCACAGGAAACTAATGAAAAACTGTTTTTT
V: TRBV7-2; size: .; D: .; J: TRBJ1-5; CDR3: CASTRDNTAHQPQHF; DNA: TGTGCCAGCACCCGGGACAATACCGCGCATCAGCCCCAGCATTTT
V: TRBV10-3; size: .; D: TRBD1; J: TRBJ1-4; CDR3: CAISESAGLQGEKLFF; DNA: TGTGCCATCAGCGAGAGCGCGGGATTACAGGGGGAAAAACTGTTTTTT
V: TRBV18; size: .; D: .; J: TRBJ1-2; CDR3: CASSDGDLGYGYTF; DNA: TGTGCCAGCTCAGACGGTGATCTGGGGTATGGCTACACCTTC
V: TRBV30; size: once; D: .; J: TRBJ1-3; CDR3: CAWSLTGSGNTIYF; DNA: TGTGCCTGGAGTCTCACAGGCTCTGGAAACACCATATATTTT
V: TRBV7-3; size: .; D: .; J: TRBJ1-2; CDR3: CASSLTANYGYTF; DNA: TGTGCCAGCAGCCTGACAGCTAACTATGGCTACACCTTC
V: TRBV30; size: .; D: .; J: TRBJ1-1; CDR3: CAWSRLQGWTEAFF; DNA: TGTGCCTGGAGTCGGCTACAGGGTTGGACTGAAGCTTTCTTT
V: TRBV7-2; size: .; D: .; J: TRBJ2-7; CDR3: CASSSDRYEQYF; DNA: TGTGCCAGCAGCTCCGACAGGTACGAGCAGTACTTC
V: TRBV7-8; size: once; D: .; J: TRBJ1-4; CDR3: CASSLGAGEKLFF; DNA: TGTGCCAGCAGCTTAGGGGCAGGTGAAAAACTGTTTTTT
V: TRBV5-1; size: .; D: .; J: TRBJ2-3; CDR3: CASSVRGDTQYF; DNA: TGCGCCAGCAGCGTGAGGGGAGATACGCAGTATTTT
V: TRBV29-1; size: .; D: .; J: TRBJ2-7; CDR3: CSVADYEQYF; DNA: TGCAGCGTTGCTGATTACGAGCAGTACTTC
V: TRBV11-2; size: .; D: .; J: TRBJ1-3; CDR3: CASSLGTVGNTIYF; DNA: TGTGCCAGCAGCTTAGGGACAGTTGGAAACACCATATATTTT
V: TRBV30; size: .; D: TRBD1; J: TRBJ1-5; CDR3: CAWSVGQGNQPQHF; DNA: TGTGCCTGGAGTGTGGGACAGGGGAATCAGCCCCAGCATTTT
V: TRBV7-2; size: .; D: .; J: TRBJ2-1; CDR3: CASSLSQGSGDEQFF; DNA: TGTGCCAGCAGCTTAAGTCAGGGAAGCGGCGATGAGCAGTTCTTC
V: TRBV4-3; size: .; D: .; J: TRBJ1-5; CDR3: CASSPSAGESNQPQHF; DNA: TGCGCCAGCAGCCCCTCCGCCGGGGAAAGCAATCAGCCCCAGCATTTT
V: TRBV21-1; size: .; D: .; J: TRBJ2-5; CDR3: CASSKVTGVNEETQYF; DNA: TGTGCCAGCAGCAAAGTAACAGGGGTCAATGAAGAGACCCAGTACTTC
V: TRBV29-1; size: .; D: TRBD1; J: TRBJ1-1; CDR3: CSGVRKGAGAFF; DNA: TGCAGCGGAGTAAGGAAGGGGGCGGGAGCTTTCTTT
V: TRBV9; size: .; D: .; J: TRBJ2-7; CDR3: CASSVAGGQAYEQYF; DNA: TGTGCCAGCAGCGTAGCTGGAGGGCAGGCCTACGAGCAGTACTTC